Sequencing of this T cell receptor (beta chain) was carried out in a study of OX40 agonist ivuxolimab in advanced cancers. The CDR3 has 15 residues. Trimming took 6 bases from V and 6 from J; bases not matched to a gene: 9. The germline CDR1 and CDR2 sequences are MDHEN and SYDVKM. Some clones are missing from TCRdb's copy, which holds only in-frame ones; the method was immunoSEQ multiplex PCR. The data hold about 82,000 clones, with around nine tenths observed a single time. This chain uses TRBV28 with TRBJ1-5, with 9 bases lining up with TRBD1. The source of this sequence is an adult with an advanced solid tumor such as melanoma, head and neck, liver or kidney cancer. Material: CD4+ or CD8+ T cells sorted from blood, obtained in a trial of the OX40 agonist ivuxolimab. CDR3 region: CASRSGQGRGQPQHF. The CDR3 nucleotides are TGTGCCAGCAGATCGGGACAGGGAAGGGGTCAGCCCCAGCATTTT.